These 7 T cell receptor beta chains were all obtained from the same sample, sequenced in a study of blood T cell repertoires in COVID-19. TCRdb's table, derived via immunoSEQ multiplex PCR, lists solely in-frame clones and lacks some. The sample lists under 300,000 clones, 88% seen once, with 0.95% to 1% in the top ten. The source material was peripheral blood. Receptor source: a woman in her 40s who had recovered from COVID-19.

The chain links TRBV28 to TRBJ2-1, with D uncertain. V dropped 10 bases and J dropped 2 bases, with 12 bases sitting between them. CDR1 and CDR2 (germline): MDHEN, SYDVKM. The CDR3 sequence is 13 residues long. CDR3 sequence: CATHHSPYNEQFF. Written as DNA, the CDR3 is TGTGCCACCCACCACAGCCCCTACAATGAGCAGTTCTTC.

The gene calls are TRBV28 and TRBJ1-1; D ambiguous. The CDR3 contains 14 residues. V lost 3 bases to trimming and J lost 2 bases, with 10 bases between them. CDR1 and CDR2 (germline): MDHEN, SYDVKM. The CDR3: CASSLRAVNTEAFF. The CDR3 DNA follows: TGTGCCAGCAGTTTGCGGGCAGTAAACACTGAAGCTTTCTTT.

A single count supports this clone. This sequence joins TRBV30 and TRBJ1-1; 7 nucleotides align to TRBD1. V was clipped by 4 bases and J by 7 bases; unmatched bases: 9. Germline V CDR1 and CDR2: GTSNPN, SVGIG (reference sequence). This CDR3 is 13 amino acids long. The CDR3 spells CAWKGSGTVEAFF. CDR3 coding DNA: TGTGCCTGGAAGGGGTCTGGGACAGTTGAAGCTTTCTTT.

This sequence joins TRBV15 and TRBJ2-3, with D perhaps matching TRBD2 (5 bases). CDR1 and CDR2 (germline): LNHNV, YYDKDF (reference sequence). V lost 1 base and J 9 bases, leaving 20 bases between the germline ends. The CDR3 consists of 16 residues. CDR3 loop: CATSRGGSGSSKTQYF. CDR3 nucleotides: TGTGCCACCAGCAGAGGTGGGTCGGGCTCTAGCAAAACGCAGTATTTT.

The V gene is TRBV24-1, the J gene TRBJ2-1, with 7 positions matching TRBD1. Germline V gene sequence: CDR1 KGHDR, CDR2 SFDVKD. J gave up 2 bases and V 3 bases, and 9 bases lay outside the gene matches. The CDR3 loop spans 17 amino acids. This CDR3 is CATSDPSGQSTYNEQFF. Here the CDR3 DNA reads TGTGCCACCAGTGATCCCTCGGGACAGAGCACCTACAATGAGCAGTTCTTC.

The rearrangement links TRBV11-1 to TRBJ2-2, with TRBD2 matching 7 bases. There are 16 residues in the CDR3. V shed 2 bases and J 6 bases; nucleotides not matched to a gene: 9. CDR1 and CDR2 from the germline V gene are SGHAT and FQDESV (reference sequence). CDR3 nucleotide sequence: TGTGCCAGCAGCTTATGGGGGGGTGTGATTGCCGGGGAGCTGTTTTTT. This gives the protein CASSLWGGVIAGELFF.

The V and J genes are TRBV5-1 and TRBJ1-4; 8 bases agree with TRBD1. J gave up 11 bases and V 0 bases, and 6 bases lay outside the gene matches. This CDR3 spans 14 amino acids. Germline CDR1 and CDR2: SGHRS and YFSETQ. CDR3 nucleotide sequence: TGCGCCAGCAGCTTGGAGACAGGGGTTGGCAAACTGTTTTTT. This encodes CASSLETGVGKLFF.